Below, one TCR beta chain is given with its context. The target of this receptor is not known. A roughly 2.7 ml peripheral blood sample was drawn into PAXgene tubes per donor and stored at -80°C. Without T cell sorting, total RNA was isolated from whole blood using the PAXgene blood miRNA kit on an automated QIAcube. Peripheral blood from monozygotic twin pairs concordant or discordant for inflammatory bowel disease was subjected to deep TCRalpha and TCRbeta repertoire profiling with unique molecular barcoding. Smoking habits were recorded for all twin pairs, and each individual was classified as a current, former or never smoker. This sample was taken from a study of monozygotic twins with inflammatory bowel disease (dated by TCRdb to the late 2010s). Describing the broader study: The full study comprised 28 monozygotic twin pairs: nine German pairs (four IBD-concordant, five IBD-discordant) and 19 IBD-discordant Danish pairs. Each individual had, on average, about 151 000 unique TCRalpha sequences and 181 000 unique TCRbeta sequences available for analysis. The search for disease-associated traits relied mainly on comparing IBD patients with their genetically identical healthy co-twins within discordant pairs. Here is what the overall study found, with its caveats: The results gave no support for a single strong signal or clonotype linked to IBD. A decrease in TCRbeta repertoire diversity, as measured by inverse Simpson index, was observed in IBD patients compared with their healthy co-twins. The analysis was unable to tell apart different T cell subtypes. Concordant and discordant twins showed no difference in repertoire similarity, possibly because of limited statistical power. Compared with healthy twins, IBD patients had fewer clonotypes in common with other individuals, a difference most pronounced in patients showing signs of disease activity. Background noise and inter-individual variability may have been introduced into the repertoires by the differing immunosuppressive treatments among patients.

The library was prepared using 5' RACE. Each TCR library was prepared from 3,000 to 4,500 ng of total RNA. For each sample, cDNA synthesis was carried out in eight separate reactions using SMARTScribe reverse transcriptase. During cDNA synthesis, template switching was used to introduce unique molecular identifiers that contained a 6-nucleotide sample barcode. TCRalpha and TCRbeta cDNA was amplified in two nested PCRs of approximately 17 and 9 cycles, and bead purification was carried out after each PCR. Before amplification, the cDNA was treated with uracil DNA-glycosylase and purified using the QIAquick PCR purification kit. The second PCR was the step at which Illumina TruSeq-compatible adapters and sample-specific barcodes were added. TapeStation and Qubit were used to check library quality and concentration, and 4.5 to 6.5 ng of each library was pooled. Pooled libraries were sequenced on an Illumina HiSeq2500 single-index Rapid Run with 2 x 100 bp reads and custom sequencing primers. Concerning the study's data processing: MiGEC version 1.2.6 was used for UMI-based consensus assembly to correct PCR and sequencing errors. MiXCR version 2.1.1 was used for V(D)J alignment, clonotype assembly and CDR3 extraction. To normalise gene usage, clonotype sharing and MAIT/NKT TCR abundance, the top 1000, 10 000 and 20 000 clonotypes in each sample were analysed. After downsampling to 27 000 UMIs, diversity was calculated as the inverse Simpson index using the vegan R package. Paired Mann-Whitney U tests were applied to discordant twin pairs, with Benjamini-Hochberg correction for multiple testing. The reads, reprocessed by TCRdb, yield one row per CDR3 protein sequence and no DNA. TCRdb, rather than the study authors, made the V and J calls. This specimen's table enumerates about 300,000 distinct CDR3 sequences. In total, the top ten clones hold more than 4.5% of the sample.

This sequence was found in a human donor with ulcerative colitis or Crohn's disease, or a healthy co-twin of an affected twin (not recorded which). Specimen: blood.

This receptor carries the CDR3 CASSFASGSGELFF. The sequence is built from TRBV5-1 and TRBJ2-2. Taken from the germline V gene, the CDR1 and CDR2 loops are SGHRS and YFSETQ. The CDR3 numbers 14 residues from cysteine through phenylalanine. DNA is not recorded here.